This T cell receptor (beta chain) was found in a study of identical twins. The study's findings and limits: The conclusions drew on cross-sectional statistical analysis instead of tracking the same donors. Fewer insertions were carried by abundant cord blood beta clonotypes, but none was seen in memory repertoires. Modelling approaches yielded underestimates of out-of-frame TCR alpha sharing between monozygotic twins.

Trimming took off 7 bases at V and 1 base at J, with 7 bases between the two ends. The CDR3 loop spans 12 amino acids. A universal primer site was created by template switching, with the cDNA bearing unique molecular identifiers. One entry per CDR3 protein, called by TCRdb with MiXCR from the 5' RACE reads. The sample lists 1.5 million to 2 million distinct CDR3 sequences; more than 30% were seen once. This clonotype was seen more than once but under ten times. Its specificity is not known. The chain couples TRBV12-3 or TRBV12-4 to TRBJ1-2; D not resolved. The sequence was collected from a newborn girl in good health. The source material was cord blood. CDR3 loop: CASTRFNYGYTF. The CDR3 DNA follows: TGTGCCAGCACCCGGTTTAACTATGGCTACACCTTC.